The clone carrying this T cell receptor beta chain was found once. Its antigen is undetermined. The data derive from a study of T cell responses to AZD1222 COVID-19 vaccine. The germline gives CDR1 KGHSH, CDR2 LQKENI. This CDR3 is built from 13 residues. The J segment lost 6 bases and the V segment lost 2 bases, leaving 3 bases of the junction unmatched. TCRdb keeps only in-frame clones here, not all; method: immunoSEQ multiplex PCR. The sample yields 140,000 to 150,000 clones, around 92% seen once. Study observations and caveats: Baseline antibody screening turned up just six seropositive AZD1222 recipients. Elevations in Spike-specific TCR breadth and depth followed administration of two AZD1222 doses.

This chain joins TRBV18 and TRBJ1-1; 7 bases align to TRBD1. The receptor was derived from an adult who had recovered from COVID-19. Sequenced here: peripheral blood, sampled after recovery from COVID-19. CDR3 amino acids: CASSPSGGAEAFF. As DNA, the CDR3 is TGTGCCAGCTCACCATCAGGGGGGGCTGAAGCTTTCTTT.